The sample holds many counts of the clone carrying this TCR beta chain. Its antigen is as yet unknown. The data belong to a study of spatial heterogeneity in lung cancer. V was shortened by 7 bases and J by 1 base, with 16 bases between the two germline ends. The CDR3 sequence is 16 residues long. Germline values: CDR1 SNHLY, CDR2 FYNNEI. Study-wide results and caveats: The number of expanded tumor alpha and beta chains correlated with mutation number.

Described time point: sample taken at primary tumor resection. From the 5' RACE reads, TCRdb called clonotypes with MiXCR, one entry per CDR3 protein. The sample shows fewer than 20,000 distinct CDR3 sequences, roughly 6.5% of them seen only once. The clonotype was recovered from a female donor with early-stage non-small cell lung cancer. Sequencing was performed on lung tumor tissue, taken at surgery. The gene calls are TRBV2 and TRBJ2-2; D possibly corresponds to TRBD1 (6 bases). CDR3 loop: CASTLQGLENTGELFF. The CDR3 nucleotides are TGTGCCAGCACCCTACAGGGTTTAGAGAACACCGGGGAGCTGTTTTTT.